Detailed here is one T cell receptor (beta chain). The target antigen is unknown. TCRdb keeps only in-frame clones here, not all; method: immunoSEQ multiplex PCR. The table includes 70,000 to 90,000 clones, 65% to 90% detected once. This entry is derived from a study of radiation and T cells in renal cell carcinoma. Broader study findings: Without pretreatment biopsies, baseline tumor clonotype presence was undetermined. From baseline, blood top tumor clonotypes peaked at 2 weeks post-radiation.

As for time point: blood 2 weeks post-SBRT. Treatment reported: 15 Gy SBRT to primary tumor, nephrectomy 4 weeks later. Radiation-treated patients gave blood at baseline, week 2 and week 4. Germline V gives CDR1 MNHNY, CDR2 SVGAGI (reference sequence). This CDR3 is built from 11 residues. After removal of 8 bases from V and 10 bases from J, the junction contained 6 bases not matched to a gene. This TCR was recovered from a woman aged 50 to 65 with renal cell carcinoma. The chain is built from TRBV6-6 and TRBJ1-1; 8 bases line up with TRBD1. Sequenced material: blood, taken from a patient whose treatment included radiotherapy and nephrectomy. The CDR3 DNA sequence: TGTGCCAGCGCGGACCAGGGGGCAGCTTTCTTT. It codes for CASADQGAAFF.